Listed below are T cell receptor beta chains from one sample, sequenced in a study of blood T cell repertoires in COVID-19. Data came from immunoSEQ multiplex PCR; TCRdb stores just in-frame clones and leaves some out. The sample holds tens of thousands of clones, approximately 71% seen once. Sample: peripheral blood. These TCRs come from a man aged 65 to 79 with COVID-19, enrolled during active disease. Each CDR3 is given without its conserved first and last residue. Some rows have no size entry. The others give once, few or many, or a class for an expanded clone.

j_call	v_call	clone_size	cdr3_aa
TRBJ1-2	TRBV21-1	few	ASSKRPFRGGANYGYT
TRBJ1-1	TRBV7-9	NA	ASSLVQGTEAF
TRBJ1-5	TRBV7-9	NA	ASSTTGGSNQPQH
TRBJ2-1	TRBV4-2	NA	ASTQGPNNEQF
TRBJ1-5	TRBV7-7	NA	ASSTGLDQPQH
TRBJ1-3	TRBV30	NA	AWSANYNPKPVPPLSGNTIY
TRBJ2-4	TRBV27	NA	ASSYSGTRNIQY
TRBJ2-7	TRBV25-1	NA	ASSLSPQDEQY
TRBJ2-7	TRBV3-1/TRBV3-2	NA	ASSQDEAGAREQY
TRBJ1-3	TRBV2	NA	ASSQDRVIVGNTIY
TRBJ1-2	TRBV4-3	NA	ASSQVRGTDNYGYT
TRBJ2-1	TRBV24-1	NA	ATSDLSGKQF
TRBJ1-2	TRBV5-1	NA	ASSSGGEGYT
TRBJ1-1	TRBV7-2	few	ASSLEGQGNLVREAF
TRBJ1-4	TRBV29-1	NA	SATTIRGQNEKLF
TRBJ1-3	TRBV9	NA	ASSVDPGENTIY
TRBJ2-7	TRBV28	NA	ASSPLAGVREQY
TRBJ1-6	TRBV6-1	NA	ASSDQGGAGGDSPLH
TRBJ2-7	TRBV15	once	ATSPRTSGIYEQY
TRBJ1-1	TRBV7-9	NA	ASSSVRWEAF
TRBJ1-3	TRBV27	NA	ASSLSFQGAKTGNTIY
TRBJ2-5	TRBV4-3	once	ASSQDLLAGAETQY
TRBJ2-7	TRBV5-1	NA	ASSLEGTSGGLRLEQY
TRBJ2-7	TRBV4-3	NA	ASSRDRLSYEQY
TRBJ1-5	TRBV4-1	NA	ASSQDGRAPQPQH
TRBJ2-1	TRBV28	NA	ASSFSSQLAVLSSSYNEQF
TRBJ1-1	TRBV7-8	NA	ASSGETGTEAF
TRBJ1-6	TRBV5-6	few	ASSPGTGLSPLH
TRBJ1-5	TRBV7-8	NA	ASSAGPGTDYQPQH
TRBJ1-4	TRBV9	NA	ASSPRAPEATNEKLF
TRBJ2-7	TRBV5-1	NA	ASSLVGTGDYEQY
TRBJ2-7	TRBV6-5	NA	ASSFRGLYDEQY
TRBJ2-2	TRBV5-5	NA	ASFGWGDTGELF
TRBJ2-5	TRBV10-3	NA	ATSQGKGPQETQY
TRBJ1-1	TRBV27	NA	ASSLSRDTEAF
TRBJ2-7	TRBV16	NA	ASSQFGGLTYEQY
TRBJ2-1	TRBV4-3	NA	ASSHEPSKRYSYNEQF
TRBJ1-2	TRBV7-8	NA	ASSSPTGSYGYT
TRBJ1-5	TRBV6-1	NA	ASSEYKDRDNQPQH
TRBJ1-1	TRBV3-1/TRBV3-2	NA	ASSQDPPGGTEAF
TRBJ2-3	TRBV29-1	NA	SVDGGADTQY
TRBJ1-6	TRBV9	NA	ASSEGPYNSPLH
TRBJ1-1	TRBV7-9	NA	ASSLASWWGDEAF